A selection of T cell receptor beta chains follows, all from one sample in a study of identical twins. TCRdb called the 5' RACE reads again in MiXCR, with one record for every CDR3 protein. The data contain around 690,000 distinct CDR3 sequences, approximately 21% of them singletons. The same sample was also used in a study of T cells expressing NK-cell markers.

Sequencing used PBMCs. The receptors shown here come from a woman aged 18-29 years in good health. Each CDR3 is given with its conserved first and last residue. The order of the fields is D gene, CDR3 length, J gene, clone size, V gene, CDR3 DNA, CDR3 protein. The D gene is left open where the match is weak. Only some rows state a clone size, as once, few, many or a class for expanded clones.

D gene: -; CDR3 length: 15; J gene: TRBJ1-6; clone size: many; V gene: TRBV5-1; CDR3 DNA: TGCGCCAGCACCCAGGCCACGGGTGATAATTCACCCCTCCACTTT; CDR3 protein: CASTQATGDNSPLHF
D gene: TRBD2; CDR3 length: 14; J gene: TRBJ2-1; clone size: -; V gene: TRBV20-1; CDR3 DNA: TGCAGTGCAGGGACTAGCGGGACGGACAGAGAGCAGTTCTTC; CDR3 protein: CSAGTSGTDREQFF
D gene: -; CDR3 length: 11; J gene: TRBJ2-5; clone size: -; V gene: TRBV12-1; CDR3 DNA: TGTGCCAGCACGGTGAACGAGACCCAGTACTTC; CDR3 protein: CASTVNETQYF
D gene: -; CDR3 length: 17; J gene: TRBJ2-6; clone size: few; V gene: TRBV15; CDR3 DNA: TGTGCCACCAGCAGGGAACCGGGAGTCTCTGGGGCCAACGTCCTGACTTTC; CDR3 protein: CATSREPGVSGANVLTF
D gene: -; CDR3 length: 13; J gene: TRBJ1-5; clone size: few; V gene: TRBV7-2; CDR3 DNA: TGTGCCAGCAGCTCTGATGTTGAGCAGCCCCAGCATTTT; CDR3 protein: CASSSDVEQPQHF
D gene: -; CDR3 length: 12; J gene: TRBJ2-5; clone size: -; V gene: TRBV20-1; CDR3 DNA: TGCAGTGCATCAGAGGTAAAAGAGACCCAGTACTTC; CDR3 protein: CSASEVKETQYF
D gene: TRBD2; CDR3 length: 16; J gene: TRBJ2-3; clone size: many; V gene: TRBV12-3/TRBV12-4; CDR3 DNA: TGTGCCAGCAGTGCCCGACTAGCGGGAGAGGGAGATACGCAGTATTTT; CDR3 protein: CASSARLAGEGDTQYF
D gene: -; CDR3 length: 17; J gene: TRBJ2-3; clone size: -; V gene: TRBV5-6; CDR3 DNA: TGTGCCAGCAGCTTGAAGAGCCCTAGGGGGAACACAGATACGCAGTATTTT; CDR3 protein: CASSLKSPRGNTDTQYF
D gene: TRBD2; CDR3 length: 16; J gene: TRBJ2-3; clone size: few; V gene: TRBV20-1; CDR3 DNA: TGCAGTGCTAGAGCCTTACTAGCGGATAGCACAGATACGCAGTATTTT; CDR3 protein: CSARALLADSTDTQYF
D gene: -; CDR3 length: 14; J gene: TRBJ2-5; clone size: -; V gene: TRBV7-2; CDR3 DNA: TGTGCCAGCAGCCTCATGGAGGGCCAAGAGACCCAGTACTTC; CDR3 protein: CASSLMEGQETQYF
D gene: TRBD2; CDR3 length: 14; J gene: TRBJ2-7; clone size: -; V gene: TRBV6-5; CDR3 DNA: TGTGCCAGCAGTACATCGGGAGGGGCTCGGGAGCAGAACTTC; CDR3 protein: CASSTSGGAREQNF
D gene: -; CDR3 length: 16; J gene: TRBJ2-7; clone size: -; V gene: TRBV11-2; CDR3 DNA: TGTGCCAGCAGCTTTTCTCCAAGTGTATCAGACTACGAGCAGTACTTC; CDR3 protein: CASSFSPSVSDYEQYF
D gene: TRBD2; CDR3 length: 15; J gene: TRBJ2-1; clone size: -; V gene: TRBV11-3; CDR3 DNA: TGTGCCAGCAGTTACGGGCGGGGGGGCATTGATGAGCAGTTCTTC; CDR3 protein: CASSYGRGGIDEQFF
D gene: -; CDR3 length: 15; J gene: TRBJ2-3; clone size: once; V gene: TRBV5-1; CDR3 DNA: TGCGCCAGCAGCTTGGAGGGTAGTTCGGCAGATACGCAGTATTTT; CDR3 protein: CASSLEGSSADTQYF
D gene: -; CDR3 length: 13; J gene: TRBJ2-3; clone size: -; V gene: TRBV11-2; CDR3 DNA: TGTGCCAGCAGCCCTGAGGTTGCCGATACGCAGTATTTT; CDR3 protein: CASSPEVADTQYF
D gene: TRBD2; CDR3 length: 17; J gene: TRBJ2-1; clone size: few; V gene: TRBV10-3; CDR3 DNA: TGTGCCATCAGTGATCTTTTTGGGGGGGGCTCCTACAATGAGCAGTTCTTC; CDR3 protein: CAISDLFGGGSYNEQFF
D gene: -; CDR3 length: 15; J gene: TRBJ2-1; clone size: few; V gene: TRBV6-1; CDR3 DNA: TGTGCCAGCAGTAGGGGGTTGGAGCGGCACAATGAGCAGTTCTTC; CDR3 protein: CASSRGLERHNEQFF
D gene: -; CDR3 length: 15; J gene: TRBJ2-7; clone size: -; V gene: TRBV25-1; CDR3 DNA: TGTGCCAGCAGTGAAAATGGACGTAGCTCCTACGAGCAGTACTTC; CDR3 protein: CASSENGRSSYEQYF
D gene: -; CDR3 length: 14; J gene: TRBJ2-2; clone size: few; V gene: TRBV5-1; CDR3 DNA: TGCGCCAGCTCCTCCATTAAGAACACCGGGGAGCTGTTTTTT; CDR3 protein: CASSSIKNTGELFF
D gene: -; CDR3 length: 14; J gene: TRBJ2-1; clone size: -; V gene: TRBV10-3; CDR3 DNA: TGTGCCATCAGTGAGGCCGGCACCCCCAATGAGCAGTTCTTC; CDR3 protein: CAISEAGTPNEQFF
D gene: -; CDR3 length: 15; J gene: TRBJ2-2; clone size: -; V gene: TRBV18; CDR3 DNA: TGTGCCAGCTCACCACCGGGCAGGGTCCTCGGGGAGCTGTTTTTT; CDR3 protein: CASSPPGRVLGELFF
D gene: TRBD2; CDR3 length: 14; J gene: TRBJ2-1; clone size: many; V gene: TRBV20-1; CDR3 DNA: TGCAGTGCTGGGGGACTAGCGGACTACAATGAGCAGTTCTTC; CDR3 protein: CSAGGLADYNEQFF